The clone carrying this T cell receptor (beta chain) was detected many times. RNA transcripts were the template for amplifying TCR beta CDR3 regions. The TCR CDR3 was amplified in a first-round RT-PCR using the HTBI primer set. Each CDR3 protein is one row after TCRdb ran MiXCR on the multiplex PCR reads. The repertoire includes a few hundred thousand distinct CDR3 sequences, approximately 48% of them detected once, and 44% sits in the top ten. The germline gives CDR1 DFQATT, CDR2 SNEGSKA (reference sequence). The V gene lost 1 base and the J gene lost 3 bases, with 21 bases spanning the gap. The CDR3 runs to 17 residues. These data originate in a study of T cells in Graves' hyperthyroidism and ophthalmopathy.

The sequence was collected from an adult woman with Graves' disease, either hyperthyroidism or ophthalmopathy (not recorded which). This chain links TRBV20-1 with TRBJ1-1; possibly TRBD1 for D (5 bases). What was sequenced was peripheral blood or thyroid tissue (not recorded which). The CDR3 DNA reads as TGCAGTGCTAGAGGTCAATTTCCGGGACTCAGACACACTGAAGCTTTCTTT. Translation gives CSARGQFPGLRHTEAFF.